Shown below are 13 T cell receptor beta chains from a single sample sequenced in a study of T cells after yellow fever vaccination. TCRdb redid the calling of the 5' RACE reads with MiXCR, one entry per CDR3 protein. The table records about 45,000 distinct CDR3 sequences, 6.8% of them present only once. Sequenced here: CD8+ T cells not binding an NS4B(214-222) dextramer, sorted from PBMCs, sampled 45 days after the yellow fever booster vaccination. The receptors here all came from a man between 25 and 39 years old who received the YFV17D yellow fever vaccine.

In its sample, this clonotype was seen a few times. The V and J genes are TRBV2 and TRBJ2-1, with 13 bases that match TRBD2. Germline CDR1 and CDR2: SNHLY and FYNNEI. The CDR3 sequence is 17 residues long. With 5 bases clipped from V and 2 bases from J, the junction kept 6 bases outside the gene matches. The CDR3 DNA reads TGTGCCAGCAGTATCAGGACTAGCGGGGGCACCTACAATGAGCAGTTCTTC. Its translation is CASSIRTSGGTYNEQFF.

This clonotype was seen ten or more times. V gene TRBV20-1 combines with J gene TRBJ1-4; 11 bases match TRBD1. There are 13 residues in the CDR3. Germline V gene data show CDR1 as DFQATT and CDR2 as SNEGSKA (reference sequence). Losses at the gene ends were 6 bases for V and 12 bases for J; bases not matched to a gene: 9. The CDR3 DNA reads TGCAGTGCCCAAGACGGACAGGGGGCCGAACTGTTTTTT. This codes for CSAQDGQGAELFF.

This clonotype has at least ten counts. The chain has TRBV6-2 or TRBV6-3 and TRBJ2-1, with D unclear. V lost 2 bases, J lost 3 bases, and 5 bases lay in between. There are 13 residues in the CDR3. Germline V CDR1 and CDR2: MNHEY, SVGEGT. The CDR3 DNA reads TGTGCCAGCAGTTACAGTGACTACAATGAGCAGTTCTTC. This codes for CASSYSDYNEQFF.

This clonotype appeared many times. The J gene is TRBJ2-1, the V gene TRBV10-3; possible D gene TRBD2, 6 bases. Trimming pared 0 bases from V and 8 bases from J, leaving 8 bases between. Germline assignment: CDR1 ENHRY and CDR2 SYGVKD. The CDR3 covers 13 residues. This CDR3 is CAISESSGDEQFF. The CDR3 DNA reads as TGTGCCATCAGTGAGTCTAGCGGCGATGAGCAGTTCTTC.

Comment on this clonotype: A read error may be the cause here, since a much bigger clone is one base away. For the CDR3, the DNA is TGTGACAGTAGTCTTCAGCGGGGTCAAGAGACCCAGTACTTC. This encodes CDSSLQRGQETQYF. The chain links TRBV19 to TRBJ2-5, with TRBD2 matching over 7 bases. In germline, CDR1 is LNHDA, CDR2 SQIVND (reference sequence). The CDR3 runs to 14 residues.

With respect to this clonotype: Given a much more abundant clone one base away, this may be a read error. The chain carries TRBV6-5 and TRBJ2-5; D gene unclear. In germline, CDR1 is MNHEY, CDR2 SVGAGI. The CDR3 loop spans 11 amino acids. V lost 6 bases and J lost 5, with 7 bases in between. The CDR3 loop reads CASRAPETQYF. The CDR3 DNA sequence: TGTGCCAGCAGGGCTCCGGAGACCCAGTACTTC.

This clonotype has ten or more counts. The junction and the germline gene differ at one end; a read error may be behind it. This chain uses TRBV5-1 with TRBJ2-3; D uncertain. The CDR3 has 12 residues. Germline V gene lookup returns CDR1 SGHRS and CDR2 YFSETQ. The CDR3 region is CASSLQGLEMNF. The CDR3 DNA is TGCGCCAGCAGCTTGCAAGGCCTCGAAATGAATTTT.

This clonotype was observed many times. V and J are TRBV7-9 and TRBJ2-1; TRBD2 agrees at 7 bases. With V trimmed by 4 bases and J by 13 bases, 13 bases remained unmatched. CDR3 length: 14 amino acids. Per germline, CDR1 SEHNR and CDR2 FQNEAQ (reference sequence). The DNA for the CDR3 is TGTGCCAGCAGCTCAACCACCAGGACTAGATTCCAGTTCTTC. It specifies CASSSTTRTRFQFF.

This clonotype has at least ten counts. V gene TRBV13 combines with J gene TRBJ2-3; 11 bases fit TRBD2. The CDR3 loop spans 17 amino acids. Germline CDR1 PRHDT, CDR2 FYEKMQ (reference sequence). V dropped 5 bases and J dropped 1; count of bases not matched to a gene: 8. DNA for the CDR3: TGTGCCAGCAGCGTAGCCGGGACTAGCGGAGGCACAGATACGCAGTATTTT. Its translation: CASSVAGTSGGTDTQYF. The variable domain in full, completed from reference TRBV13 and TRBJ2-3, reads AAGVIQSPRHLIKEKRETATLKCYPIPRHDTVYWYQQGPGQDPQFLISFYEKMQSDKGSIPDRFSAQQFSDYHSELNMSSLELGDSALYFCASSVAGTSGGTDTQYFGPGTRLTVL.

This clonotype was picked up many times. The chain carries TRBV21-1 and TRBJ1-4; the D call in the table, TRBD1, was not verified against the DNA. TRBV21-1 is marked as a pseudogene. CDR3 length equals 17 residues. The CDR3 loop reads CASSNQTRDTDTEKLFF. The CDR3 DNA sequence: TGTGCCAGCAGCAACCAGACCCGGGACACGGATACTGAAAAACTGTTTTTT.

The table lists this clonotype with many counts. J is TRBJ1-2 and V is TRBV7-6, with 9 bases that match TRBD1. The CDR3 totals 14 residues. Germline V gives CDR1 SGHVS, CDR2 FNYEAQ. After removal of 5 bases from V and 6 bases from J, the junction contained 7 bases not matched to a gene. The CDR3 is CASSPLGQGDGYTF. In nucleotides, the CDR3 is TGTGCCAGCAGCCCTCTGGGACAGGGAGATGGCTACACCTTC.

This clonotype showed up many times. V is TRBV20-1 and J is TRBJ2-5, with 9 bases that match TRBD2. This CDR3 spans 13 amino acids. Trimming at V came to 3 bases and at J to 5 bases, leaving 4 bases not matched to a gene. Germline CDR1 and CDR2: DFQATT and SNEGSKA (reference sequence). The CDR3, as DNA: TGCAGTGCTAGGGGGACTAGCCGGGAGACCCAGTACTTC. It encodes CSARGTSRETQYF.

The genes are TRBV19 and TRBJ1-1; D remains ambiguous. V was shortened by 9 bases and J by 5 bases, with 16 bases between the two germline ends. Per the germline V gene, CDR1 is LNHDA and CDR2 is SQIVND (reference sequence). CDR3 length equals 13 residues. In nucleotides, the CDR3 is TGTGCCAGCCGCCCCCCCAATGGGACTGAAGCTTTCTTT. Translation gives CASRPPNGTEAFF.